Shown below are 30 T cell receptor beta chains from a single sample sequenced in a study of blood T cell repertoires in COVID-19. The data were produced by immunoSEQ multiplex PCR, yet TCRdb's version contains in-frame clones alone and is incomplete. There are 300,000 to 450,000 clones in the sample; roughly 86% occur only once, and just over 1% lies in the top ten. The sample consisted of PBMCs or T cells enriched from blood (not recorded which). Every receptor here comes from a woman aged 25 to 39 who had been exposed to COVID-19.

The J gene is TRBJ2-1, the V gene TRBV20-1; no definite D call. V lost 3 bases, J lost 4 bases, and 13 bases lay in between. The V gene's germline CDR1 is DFQATT and CDR2 SNEGSKA (reference sequence). CDR3 length: 14 amino acids. This CDR3 reads CSASLARSYNEQFF. Here the CDR3 DNA reads TGCAGTGCTAGTCTGGCTAGATCTTACAATGAGCAGTTCTTC.

This clone showed up just a few times. CDR3 in DNA: TGTGCCAGCAGCGTAGGGGCTAGCGGGCGGGCCCGAACACCGGGGGAGCTGTTTTTT. Its translation: CASSVGASGRARTPGELFF. V gene TRBV9 combines with J gene TRBJ2-2; 8 bases align to TRBD2. CDR1 SGDLS and CDR2 YYNGEE come from the germline V gene. The ends lost 0 bases at V and 8 bases at J; junction bases unmatched: 18. The CDR3 has 19 amino acids.

The chain links TRBV5-1 to TRBJ2-1, with D perhaps TRBD2 (5 bases). Germline V gene lookup returns CDR1 SGHRS and CDR2 YFSETQ. The length of the CDR3 is 13 residues. V lost 0 bases and J 9 bases, leaving 10 bases between the germline ends. In DNA form, the CDR3 reads TGCGCCAGCAGCTTGGTCGCCCGGGGTGAGCAGTTCTTC. It yields the protein CASSLVARGEQFF.

The gene calls are TRBV27 and TRBJ2-3, with 7 bases aligning to TRBD2. Germline trimming cut 4 bases from V and 1 base from J; bases unmatched to any gene: 8. The CDR3 runs to 16 residues. Looked up from germline, CDR1 is MNHEY and CDR2 is SMNVEV (reference sequence). CDR3: CASSYRGRERTDTQYF. CDR3 nucleotides: TGTGCCAGCAGTTACCGCGGGCGGGAGCGCACAGATACGCAGTATTTT.

The chain couples TRBV9 to TRBJ1-2; 8 nucleotides match TRBD1. The V gene's germline CDR1 is SGDLS and CDR2 YYNGEE. CDR3 length equals 16 residues. The V and J ends lost 0 bases and 0 bases, in that order; junction bases with no gene match: 4. CDR3 sequence: CASSVAATGANYGYTF. In DNA, the CDR3 is TGTGCCAGCAGCGTAGCCGCGACAGGGGCTAACTATGGCTACACCTTC.

The chain employs TRBV7-9 and TRBJ2-7; the match to TRBD1 covers 12 bases. Looked up from germline, CDR1 is SEHNR and CDR2 is FQNEAQ (reference sequence). The CDR3 has 16 amino acids. With V trimmed by 3 bases and J by 2 bases, 5 bases remained unmatched. DNA for the CDR3: TGTGCCAGCAGCTTGCTGGGACAGGGGGCTGCCTACGAGCAGTACTTC. It yields the protein CASSLLGQGAAYEQYF.

This clone was picked up a small number of times. This chain uses TRBV12-3 or TRBV12-4 with TRBJ1-2; D might be TRBD1 (5 bases). Trimming removed 4 bases from V and 7 bases from J, with 13 bases in between. CDR3 length equals 13 residues. The CDR3 nucleotides read TGTGCCAGCAGTTGGGGGGGATCCGGTGGCTACACCTTC. Amino acid sequence: CASSWGGSGGYTF.

This CDR3 is CASSLGGEVKNIQYF. The CDR3 DNA is TGTGCCAGCAGTTTGGGGGGGGAGGTCAAAAACATTCAGTACTTC. The rearrangement joins TRBV28 to TRBJ2-4; TRBD2 agrees at 7 bases. Germline V lookup: CDR1 MDHEN, CDR2 SYDVKM. With V trimmed by 3 bases and J by 3 bases, 5 bases remained unmatched. This CDR3 is 15 amino acids long.

The V and J genes are TRBV20-1 and TRBJ1-2; no clear D gene. Germline V gene lookup returns CDR1 DFQATT and CDR2 SNEGSKA (reference sequence). The CDR3 contains 11 residues. V dropped 3 bases and J dropped 5 bases, with 7 bases sitting between them. CDR3 in DNA: TGCAGTGCTAGTAGGCGGTATGGCTACACCTTC. It translates to CSASRRYGYTF.

The chain combines TRBV27 with TRBJ1-2; no clear D gene. In germline, CDR1 is MNHEY, CDR2 SMNVEV (reference sequence). Between the trimmed V and J ends, which lost 4 bases and 0 bases, there was a span of 15 bases. This CDR3 has 16 residues. CDR3 residues: CASSSPQQVANYGYTF. The CDR3 nucleotides are TGTGCCAGCAGTTCCCCCCAGCAGGTAGCTAACTATGGCTACACCTTC.

The gene calls are TRBV7-8 and TRBJ2-3; D call uncertain. There are 16 residues in the CDR3. With 0 bases removed from V and 4 bases from J, the gap between germline ends came to 14 bases. Germline CDR1 reads SGHVS; CDR2 reads FQNEAQ. The CDR3 here is CASSLARAGSADTQYF. CDR3 sequence (DNA): TGTGCCAGCAGCTTAGCACGAGCAGGATCGGCAGATACGCAGTATTTT.

This chain uses TRBV28 with TRBJ2-7; 13 bases match TRBD2. Germline assignment: CDR1 MDHEN and CDR2 SYDVKM. This CDR3 region has 15 residues. Unmatched junction bases numbered 4, after V lost 6 bases and J lost 2 bases. In DNA, the CDR3 is TGTGCCAGCAGCCCCGGGACTAGCGGGGCCTACGAGCAGTACTTC. It yields the protein CASSPGTSGAYEQYF.

This chain's CDR3 is CASTRQGNTEAFF. The CDR3 DNA reads as TGTGCCAGCACCCGACAGGGGAACACTGAAGCTTTCTTT. The V gene is TRBV6-5, the J gene TRBJ1-1, with 7 bases identical to TRBD1. This CDR3 is built from 13 residues. The germline V gene has CDR1 MNHEY and CDR2 SVGAGI. Trimming took 7 bases from V and 1 from J; bases not matched to a gene: 3.

The chain employs TRBV5-1 and TRBJ2-7, with D possibly TRBD2 on 5 matching bases. The CDR3 is 13 amino acids. The germline V gene has CDR1 SGHRS and CDR2 YFSETQ. The ends were cut back, 2 bases at V and 5 bases at J, with 11 bases in the middle. The CDR3 loop reads CASSLRTLDEQYF. The CDR3 nucleotides are TGCGCCAGCAGCTTAAGGACTTTGGACGAGCAGTACTTC.

The chain couples TRBV12-3 or TRBV12-4 to TRBJ2-5, with D perhaps TRBD2 (6 bases). The length of the CDR3 is 13 residues. With 6 bases removed from V and 5 bases from J, the gap between germline ends came to 13 bases. Here the CDR3 DNA reads TGTGCCAGCAGACGCGGGACTTGGGAGACCCAGTACTTC. It is translated as CASRRGTWETQYF.

This chain joins TRBV4-2 and TRBJ2-1; tentative D call: TRBD2 (5 bases). Germline CDR1 and CDR2: LGHNA and YNFKEQ. The CDR3 contains 16 residues. V was trimmed by 0 bases and J by 1 base, leaving 10 bases between them. CDR3 sequence reads: CASSQDAGNSYNEQFF. The CDR3, as DNA: TGTGCCAGCAGCCAAGATGCCGGGAATTCCTACAATGAGCAGTTCTTC.

Concerning this clone: The sample holds other DNA sequences that translate to the same CDR3. CDR3 nucleotides: TGTGCCAGCACCCCACAGGGGTCCTATGGCTACACCTTC. Translated, it gives CASTPQGSYGYTF. This chain connects TRBV28 to TRBJ1-2, with 7 nucleotides matching TRBD1. The V gene end was trimmed by 7 bases and the J gene end by 4 bases; junction bases not matched to a gene: 6. The CDR3 extends over 13 amino acids. The germline CDR1 and CDR2 sequences are MDHEN and SYDVKM.

Only a few counts were recorded for this clone. This chain uses TRBV6-4 with TRBJ2-3, with 7 bases fitting TRBD1. Trimming removed 0 bases from V and 0 bases from J; junction bases left unmatched: 3. This CDR3 spans 16 amino acids. Per the germline V gene, CDR1 is MRHNA and CDR2 is SNTAGT. The CDR3 nucleotides read TGTGCCAGCAGTGACTCATCAGGGGGTAGCACAGATACGCAGTATTTT. Amino acids: CASSDSSGGSTDTQYF.

The rearrangement links TRBV4-2 to TRBJ2-3; TRBD2 matches 8 bases. The V gene's germline CDR1 is LGHNA and CDR2 YNFKEQ. CDR3 length: 18 amino acids. V trimming: 1 base; J trimming: 2 bases; junction bases outside the gene matches: 11. The DNA of the CDR3 is TGTGCCAGCAGCCAAGCCCGTAGGACTAGCCCAATCACAGATACGCAGTATTTT. It yields the protein CASSQARRTSPITDTQYF.

This chain connects TRBV27 to TRBJ2-7; 8 nucleotides align to TRBD2. This CDR3 has 15 residues. V dropped 6 bases and J dropped 0; count of bases not matched to a gene: 7. CDR1 is MNHEY and CDR2 is SMNVEV in the germline V gene (reference sequence). For the CDR3, the DNA is TGTGCCAGCAGATCTCGCGGGAGGATCTCCTACGAGCAGTACTTC. This gives the protein CASRSRGRISYEQYF.

The CDR3 DNA is TGCGCCAGCAGCCTATCCCCCTGGGACAGGCTCGTGAACACTGAAGCTTTCTTT. It yields the protein CASSLSPWDRLVNTEAFF. The chain carries TRBV5-1 and TRBJ1-1, with 8 bases lining up with TRBD1. This CDR3 spans 18 amino acids. Germline lookup yields CDR1 SGHRS and CDR2 YFSETQ. Trimming took 4 bases from V and 0 from J; bases not matched to a gene: 14.

The chain recombines TRBV2 with TRBJ1-6; no clear D gene. V was clipped by 7 bases and J by 7 bases, with 14 bases between them. The germline CDR1 and CDR2 sequences are SNHLY and FYNNEI. The CDR3 contains 14 residues. The CDR3 loop reads CASTLSFTNSPLHF. DNA of the CDR3: TGTGCCAGCACACTGTCGTTCACGAATTCACCCCTCCACTTT.

The chain is built from TRBV14 and TRBJ2-1, with D possibly TRBD2 on 6 matching bases. CDR3 length equals 15 residues. V dropped 1 base and J dropped 7 bases, with 14 bases sitting between them. Germline CDR1 SGHDN, CDR2 FVKESK. This CDR3 reads CASSQVGGMKNEQFF. The CDR3 DNA reads as TGTGCCAGCAGCCAAGTTGGCGGGATGAAAAATGAGCAGTTCTTC. The full variable domain, with the rest looked up from reference TRBV14 and TRBJ2-1, is EAGVTQFPSHSVIEKGQTVTLRCDPISGHDNLYWYRRVMGKEIKFLLHFVKESKQDESGMPNNRFLAERTGGTYSTLKVQPAELEDSGVYFCASSQVGGMKNEQFFGPGTRLTVL.

The rearrangement uses TRBV11-2 and TRBJ2-7; 16 bases fit TRBD2. J gave up 2 bases and V 4 bases, and 2 bases lay outside the gene matches. The CDR3 is 16 amino acids. The germline V gene encodes CDR1 SGHAT and CDR2 FQNNGV. The CDR3 protein is CASSSGLAGGPYEQYF. CDR3 nucleotide sequence: TGTGCCAGCAGCTCGGGACTAGCGGGAGGGCCCTACGAGCAGTACTTC.

J is TRBJ2-5 and V is TRBV10-3, with a possible D match to TRBD1 (6 bases). Deletions cut 2 bases from V and 5 bases from J, with 6 bases between. The germline gives CDR1 ENHRY, CDR2 SYGVKD. The CDR3 consists of 12 residues. The CDR3 loop is CAISEGGETQYF. In DNA, the CDR3 is TGTGCCATCAGTGAGGGGGGCGAGACCCAGTACTTC.

This clone showed up just a few times. The V call is TRBV6-5, the J call TRBJ2-3; TRBD2 aligns across 11 bases. In germline, CDR1 is MNHEY, CDR2 SVGAGI. This CDR3 spans 15 amino acids. V gave up 6 bases and J gave up 6 bases; unmatched junction bases: 8. This CDR3 is CASSRSLAGVDTQYF. The DNA of the CDR3 is TGTGCCAGCAGCCGCTCACTAGCGGGAGTGGATACGCAGTATTTT.

The CDR3 protein is CASSLESASGGYEQYF. CDR3 DNA sequence: TGTGCCAGCAGCTTGGAATCGGCTAGCGGAGGCTACGAGCAGTACTTC. The chain uses TRBV5-4 and TRBJ2-7; TRBD2 matches 7 bases. V gave up 0 bases and J gave up 3 bases; unmatched junction bases: 9. The CDR3 covers 16 residues. Germline lookup yields CDR1 SGHNT and CDR2 YYREEE (reference sequence).

This clone was detected only once. The V and J genes are TRBV7-9 and TRBJ1-4; D gene ambiguous. From germline, CDR1 is SEHNR and CDR2 FQNEAQ (reference sequence). The CDR3 runs to 15 residues. V was clipped by 5 bases and J by 2 bases, with 12 bases between them. The CDR3 DNA reads TGTGCCAGCAGCCCGGGAGCTGGGACTAATGAAAAACTGTTTTTT. Protein sequence: CASSPGAGTNEKLFF.

CDR3 in DNA: TGTGCCAGCAGCCCCCGACAGGCTAATGAAAAACTGTTTTTT. It translates to CASSPRQANEKLFF. The rearrangement links TRBV13 to TRBJ1-4, with D tentatively TRBD1 (6 bases). The CDR3 loop spans 14 amino acids. Trimming shortened V by 5 bases and J by 3 bases, and 10 bases separated the two germline ends. CDR1 is PRHDT, CDR2 FYEKMQ, per germline (reference sequence).

The V and J genes are TRBV28 and TRBJ1-2; a possible D gene is TRBD1 (6 bases). This CDR3 region has 13 residues. CDR1 and CDR2 from the germline V gene are MDHEN and SYDVKM. V lost 5 bases to trimming and J lost 4 bases, with 11 bases between them. Here the CDR3 reads CASSVQGTYGYTF. CDR3 coding DNA: TGTGCCAGCAGTGTACAGGGAACCTATGGCTACACCTTC.